These 23 T cell receptor beta chains originate from one sample sequenced in a study of blood T cell repertoires in COVID-19 (dated by TCRdb to 2018 to 2020). The library was prepared using the immunoSEQ multiplex PCR assay. TCRdb limited this immuneACCESS table to in-frame rearrangements with V and J called. A share of clones is missing; checked studies link under half to unresolved V genes, and the rest is unexplained. The table for this sample lists around 330,000 clones; approximately 87% of them were counted only once. The top ten clones comprise 3% to 4% of the sample. Source material: peripheral blood. The receptors derive from a woman in her forties or fifties with active or convalescent COVID-19.

The J gene is TRBJ1-2, the V gene TRBV5-1; 7 nucleotides agree with TRBD1. V lost 0 bases and J lost 3; bases outside the gene matches: 2. The CDR3 has 14 residues. CDR1 is SGHRS, CDR2 YFSETQ, per germline. The CDR3 loop is CASSLEGADYGYTF. As DNA, the CDR3 is TGCGCCAGCAGCTTGGAGGGGGCGGACTATGGCTACACCTTC.

This chain links TRBV4-1 with TRBJ2-2; 9 bases match TRBD1. Trimming at V came to 2 bases and at J to 7 bases, leaving 8 bases not matched to a gene. Germline CDR1 is MGHRA and CDR2 is YSYEKL. CDR3 length: 16 amino acids. The CDR3 DNA follows: TGCGCCAGCAGCCAAATGGGACAGGGTAGGGACGGGGAGCTGTTTTTT. Translation: CASSQMGQGRDGELFF.

CDR3 sequence reads: CATSDSTGGRFGEQFF. CDR3 DNA: TGTGCCACCAGTGATTCGACGGGGGGGCGTTTCGGTGAGCAGTTCTTC. The chain recombines TRBV24-1 with TRBJ2-1; TRBD2 matches at 8 bases. The CDR3 has 16 residues. Germline CDR1 is KGHDR and CDR2 is SFDVKD. The trim removed 2 bases at V and 9 bases at J, leaving 11 bases unmatched.

The J gene is TRBJ2-1, the V gene TRBV7-2, with 10 bases matching TRBD1. The CDR3 is 16 residues long. From germline, CDR1 is SGHTA and CDR2 FQGNSA. Germline trimming cut 4 bases from V and 4 bases from J; bases unmatched to any gene: 7. CDR3 nucleotides: TGTGCCAGCAGCTCCGCGGGGACAGGGGTTTACAATGAGCAGTTCTTC. The encoded protein is CASSSAGTGVYNEQFF.

The J gene is TRBJ2-2, the V gene TRBV10-3, with 11 bases lining up with TRBD1. This CDR3 comprises 16 residues. The germline gives CDR1 ENHRY, CDR2 SYGVKD. Trimming took 0 bases from V and 4 from J; bases not matched to a gene: 1. CDR3 loop: CAISESGTGGTGELFF. CDR3 DNA sequence: TGTGCCATCAGTGAGTCAGGGACAGGGGGCACCGGGGAGCTGTTTTTT.

The chain employs TRBV30 and TRBJ2-7, with 9 positions matching TRBD2. J was trimmed by 2 bases and V by 1 base; bases with no gene match: 6. The CDR3 is made up of 15 amino acids. Germline CDR1 reads GTSNPN; CDR2 reads SVGIG (reference sequence). As DNA, the CDR3 is TGTGCCTGGAGTGGGCTAGCGGGATCCACCTACGAGCAGTACTTC. This gives the protein CAWSGLAGSTYEQYF.

The chain carries TRBV4-2 and TRBJ2-3; 7 bases map to TRBD2. Per germline, CDR1 LGHNA and CDR2 YNFKEQ. The CDR3 spans 14 residues. V was clipped by 10 bases and J by 5 bases; unmatched bases: 12. DNA of the CDR3: TGTGCCACCGGCCATGGCGGGAGTGGAGATACGCAGTATTTT. The encoded protein is CATGHGGSGDTQYF.

The CDR3 sequence is CASPEGNTDTQYF. The CDR3 DNA sequence: TGCGCCAGCCCGGAGGGGAACACAGATACGCAGTATTTT. The chain employs TRBV4-1 and TRBJ2-3; D is perhaps TRBD2 (6 bases). V was shortened by 8 bases and J by 2 bases, with 11 bases between the two germline ends. The CDR3 is 13 residues long. Germline CDR1 and CDR2: MGHRA and YSYEKL.

The gene calls are TRBV7-8 and TRBJ1-2; 7 bases are shared with TRBD1. J lost 0 bases, V lost 5 bases, and 12 bases had no gene match. The CDR3 contains 17 residues. Germline loops: CDR1 SGHVS, CDR2 FQNEAQ. DNA for the CDR3: TGTGCCAGCAGCCCCCGGATCAGACAGGGCTCTAACTATGGCTACACCTTC. It encodes CASSPRIRQGSNYGYTF.

Here the CDR3 reads CASSGQGARQPQHF. The CDR3 bases are TGTGCCAGTAGCGGACAGGGGGCACGTCAGCCCCAGCATTTT. V and J are TRBV19 and TRBJ1-5; 11 bases match TRBD1. Germline V gene lookup returns CDR1 LNHDA and CDR2 SQIVND (reference sequence). With 6 bases clipped from V and 6 bases from J, the junction kept 4 bases outside the gene matches. This CDR3 has 14 amino acids.

The chain is built from TRBV4-3 and TRBJ2-1, with 7 bases identical to TRBD2. Germline lookup yields CDR1 LGHNA and CDR2 YSLEER. The CDR3 has 18 amino acids. With 0 bases clipped from V and 0 bases from J, the junction kept 8 bases outside the gene matches. For the CDR3, the DNA is TGCGCCAGCAGCCAAGAGGGGCCAGCGGGGAGCTCCTACAATGAGCAGTTCTTC. This sequence encodes CASSQEGPAGSSYNEQFF.

The rearrangement uses TRBV4-1 and TRBJ2-1, with D perhaps matching TRBD2 (7 bases). Germline loops: CDR1 MGHRA, CDR2 YSYEKL. This CDR3 is 14 amino acids long. Between the trimmed V and J ends, which lost 6 bases and 4 bases, there was a span of 13 bases. The chain's CDR3 is CASRGGGAYNEQFF. Written as DNA, the CDR3 is TGCGCCAGCAGAGGGGGGGGCGCTTACAATGAGCAGTTCTTC.

The V gene is TRBV29-1, the J gene TRBJ2-1, with 8 bases aligning to TRBD1. Germline CDR1 SQVTM, CDR2 ANQGSEA. Trimming took 6 bases from V and 3 from J; bases not matched to a gene: 7. The CDR3 is made up of 14 amino acids. This chain's CDR3 is CSVPDRGHYNEQFF. In DNA, the CDR3 is TGCAGCGTACCAGACAGGGGTCACTACAATGAGCAGTTCTTC.

This chain uses TRBV30 with TRBJ1-2; 7 positions match TRBD1. Germline assignment: CDR1 GTSNPN and CDR2 SVGIG (reference sequence). This CDR3 comprises 15 residues. With V trimmed by 8 bases and J by 0 bases, 12 bases remained unmatched. This chain's CDR3 is CAQNGGTVANYGYTF. The CDR3 DNA reads TGTGCCCAAAATGGCGGGACAGTGGCTAACTATGGCTACACCTTC.

V gene TRBV24-1 combines with J gene TRBJ2-1, with TRBD2 matching over 10 bases. V shed 3 bases and J 10 bases; nucleotides not matched to a gene: 11. The CDR3 spans 16 residues. CDR1 is KGHDR and CDR2 is SFDVKD in the germline V gene. The CDR3 region is CATSDVLAGEFGEQFF. For the CDR3, the DNA is TGTGCCACCAGTGATGTCCTAGCGGGAGAATTTGGGGAGCAGTTCTTC.

This clone showed up just once. V gene TRBV6-2 or TRBV6-3 combines with J gene TRBJ2-7; 11 positions agree with TRBD1. CDR3 length equals 15 residues. Germline V gene data show CDR1 as MNHEY and CDR2 as SVGEGT. Trimming removed 5 bases from V and 2 bases from J; junction bases left unmatched: 5. The CDR3 spells CASSPGQGDPYEQYF. DNA of the CDR3: TGTGCCAGCAGTCCGGGACAGGGGGACCCCTACGAGCAGTACTTC.

The CDR3 nucleotides are TGTGCCAGCAGCTTGTATAGTAGTGGCTACACCTTC. It codes for CASSLYSSGYTF. V is TRBV11-2 and J is TRBJ1-2; D is unclear. Trimming removed 3 bases from V and 7 bases from J, with 9 bases in between. In germline, CDR1 is SGHAT, CDR2 FQNNGV. The CDR3 runs to 12 residues. Combining the CDR3 with reference TRBV11-2 and TRBJ1-2 gives the whole variable domain EAGVAQSPRYKIIEKRQSVAFWCNPISGHATLYWYQQILGQGPKLLIQFQNNGVVDDSQLPKDRFSAERLKGVDSTLKIQPAKLEDSAVYLCASSLYSSGYTFGSGTRLTVV.

The chain uses TRBV5-1 and TRBJ2-3; 9 bases fit TRBD2. After removal of 3 bases from V and 2 bases from J, the junction contained 10 bases not matched to a gene. Germline V CDR1 and CDR2: SGHRS, YFSETQ. This CDR3 is built from 17 residues. The CDR3 region is CASSSGGAGGYTDTQYF. Written as DNA, the CDR3 is TGCGCCAGCAGCTCCGGCGGAGCGGGAGGCTACACAGATACGCAGTATTTT.

The chain couples TRBV5-4 to TRBJ2-5; D remains ambiguous. This CDR3 contains 13 residues. V gave up 0 bases and J gave up 5 bases, with 8 bases separating them. The germline gives CDR1 SGHNT, CDR2 YYREEE (reference sequence). For the CDR3, the DNA is TGTGCCAGCAGCTTGGCGGCGGAGGAGACCCAGTACTTC. Its translation is CASSLAAEETQYF.

Only one count was recorded for this clone. V gene TRBV7-6 combines with J gene TRBJ2-2; 11 positions agree with TRBD1. The length of the CDR3 is 18 residues. Trimming took 5 bases from V and 6 from J; bases not matched to a gene: 14. From germline, CDR1 is SGHVS and CDR2 FNYEAQ. CDR3 in DNA: TGTGCCAGCAGCCCGAGGACAGGGGGCGGTTCCTCCCCCGGGGAGCTGTTTTTT. Translated: CASSPRTGGGSSPGELFF. The variable domain in full, with the rest retrieved from reference TRBV7-6 and TRBJ2-2, is GAGVSQSPRYKVTKRGQDVALRCDPISGHVSLYWYRQALGQGPEFLTYFNYEAQQDKSGLPNDRFSAERPEGSISTLTIQRTEQRDSAMYRCASSPRTGGGSSPGELFFGEGSRLTVL.

V usage is TRBV28 and J usage is TRBJ2-3; 7 bases align to TRBD2. The trim removed 5 bases at V and 0 bases at J, leaving 8 bases unmatched. This CDR3 comprises 16 residues. Germline-derived CDR1 and CDR2 are MDHEN and SYDVKM. CDR3 nucleotides: TGTGCCAGCAGTCTTGCGGCTAGCGGTAGCACAGATACGCAGTATTTT. Translated, it gives CASSLAASGSTDTQYF.

This chain joins TRBV15 and TRBJ2-1, with 11 nucleotides matching TRBD2. Germline CDR1 reads LNHNV; CDR2 reads YYDKDF (reference sequence). Trimming took 4 bases from V and 4 from J; bases not matched to a gene: 3. The CDR3 sequence is 15 residues long. The DNA for the CDR3 is TGTGCCACCAGCACTGGGACTAGCGGTTACAATGAGCAGTTCTTC. Protein: CATSTGTSGYNEQFF.

The V and J genes are TRBV28 and TRBJ2-3; 8 nucleotides line up with TRBD2. The CDR3 consists of 16 residues. V was pared by 5 bases and J by 3 bases, with 10 bases of the junction left unmatched. CDR1 and CDR2 from the germline V gene are MDHEN and SYDVKM. As DNA, the CDR3 is TGTGCCAGCAGTACTGACAGGCTAGCGGGTACAGATACGCAGTATTTT. This gives the protein CASSTDRLAGTDTQYF.